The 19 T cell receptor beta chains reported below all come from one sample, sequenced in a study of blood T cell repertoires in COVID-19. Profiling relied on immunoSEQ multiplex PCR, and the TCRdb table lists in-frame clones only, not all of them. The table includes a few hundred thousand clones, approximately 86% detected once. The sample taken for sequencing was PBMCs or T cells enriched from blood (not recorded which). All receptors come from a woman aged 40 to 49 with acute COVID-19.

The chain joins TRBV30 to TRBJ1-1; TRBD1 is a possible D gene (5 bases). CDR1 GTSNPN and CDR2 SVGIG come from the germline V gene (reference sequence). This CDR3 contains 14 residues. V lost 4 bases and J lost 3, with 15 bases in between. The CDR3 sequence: CAWIGWGEDTEAFF. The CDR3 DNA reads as TGTGCCTGGATCGGGTGGGGGGAGGACACTGAAGCTTTCTTT. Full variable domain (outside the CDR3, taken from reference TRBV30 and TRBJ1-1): SQTIHQWPATLVQPVGSPLSLECTVEGTSNPNLYWYRQAAGRGLQLLFYSVGIGQISSEVPQNLSASRPQDRQFILSSKKLLLSDSGFYLCAWIGWGEDTEAFFGQGTRLTVV.

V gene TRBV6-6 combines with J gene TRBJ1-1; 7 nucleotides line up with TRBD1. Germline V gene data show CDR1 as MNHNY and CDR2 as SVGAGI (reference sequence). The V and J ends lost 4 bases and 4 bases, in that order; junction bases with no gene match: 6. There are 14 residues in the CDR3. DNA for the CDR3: TGTGCCAGCAGTTTGGGACAGAGTGGCACTGAAGCTTTCTTT. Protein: CASSLGQSGTEAFF.

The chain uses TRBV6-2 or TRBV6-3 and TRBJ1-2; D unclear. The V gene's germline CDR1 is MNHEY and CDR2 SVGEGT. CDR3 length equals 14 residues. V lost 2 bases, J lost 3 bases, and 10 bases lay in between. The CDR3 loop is CASSYQVSDYGYTF. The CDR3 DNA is TGTGCCAGCAGTTACCAAGTCTCGGACTATGGCTACACCTTC.

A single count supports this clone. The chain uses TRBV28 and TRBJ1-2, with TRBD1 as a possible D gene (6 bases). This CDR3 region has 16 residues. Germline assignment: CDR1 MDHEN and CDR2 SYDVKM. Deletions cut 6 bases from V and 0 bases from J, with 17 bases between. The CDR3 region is CASSTYYREANYGYTF. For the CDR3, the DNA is TGTGCCAGCAGCACATACTACAGGGAAGCTAACTATGGCTACACCTTC.

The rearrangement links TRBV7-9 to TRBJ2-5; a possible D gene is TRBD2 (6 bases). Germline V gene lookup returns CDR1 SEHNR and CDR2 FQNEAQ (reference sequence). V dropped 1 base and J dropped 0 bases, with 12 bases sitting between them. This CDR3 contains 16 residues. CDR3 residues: CASSLGAGGYQETQYF. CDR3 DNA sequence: TGTGCCAGCAGCTTAGGTGCTGGGGGGTACCAAGAGACCCAGTACTTC.

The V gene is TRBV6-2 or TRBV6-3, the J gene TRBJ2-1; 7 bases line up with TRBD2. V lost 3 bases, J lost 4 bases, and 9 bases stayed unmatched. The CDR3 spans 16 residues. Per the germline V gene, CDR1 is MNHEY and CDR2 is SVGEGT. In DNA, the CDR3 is TGTGCCAGCAGTTATCCGGCGGGGAGGGATTACAATGAGCAGTTCTTC. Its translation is CASSYPAGRDYNEQFF.

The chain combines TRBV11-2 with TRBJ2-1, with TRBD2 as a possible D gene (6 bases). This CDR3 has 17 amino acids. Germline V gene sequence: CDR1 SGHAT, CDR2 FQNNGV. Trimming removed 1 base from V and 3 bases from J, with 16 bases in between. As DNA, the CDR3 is TGTGCCAGCAGCTTAGGGGTCGGGAGTTCCCTCTACAATGAGCAGTTCTTC. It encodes CASSLGVGSSLYNEQFF.

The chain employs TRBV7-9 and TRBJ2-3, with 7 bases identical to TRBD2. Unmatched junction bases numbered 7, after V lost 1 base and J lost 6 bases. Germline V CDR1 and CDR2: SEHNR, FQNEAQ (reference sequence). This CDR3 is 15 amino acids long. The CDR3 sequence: CASSLVAGVGDTQYF. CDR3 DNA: TGTGCCAGCAGCTTAGTGGCGGGGGTAGGGGATACGCAGTATTTT.

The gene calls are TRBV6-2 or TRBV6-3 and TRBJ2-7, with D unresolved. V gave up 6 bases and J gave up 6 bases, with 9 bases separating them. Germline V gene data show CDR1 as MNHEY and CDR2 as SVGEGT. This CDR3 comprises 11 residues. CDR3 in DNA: TGTGCCAGCAGCCCTTCTCGCGAGCAGTACTTC. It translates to CASSPSREQYF.

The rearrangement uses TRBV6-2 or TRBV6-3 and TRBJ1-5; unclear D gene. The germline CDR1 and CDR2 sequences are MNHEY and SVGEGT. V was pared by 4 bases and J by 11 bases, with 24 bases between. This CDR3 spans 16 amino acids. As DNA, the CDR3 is TGTGCCAGCAGTTCCATCAACAGTTCCCCCGTATTAGCCCAGCATTTT. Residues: CASSSINSSPVLAQHF.

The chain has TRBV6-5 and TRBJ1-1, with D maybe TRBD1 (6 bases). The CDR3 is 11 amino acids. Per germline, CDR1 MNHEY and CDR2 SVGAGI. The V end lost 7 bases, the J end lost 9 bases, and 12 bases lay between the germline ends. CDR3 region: CASTDGQKAFF. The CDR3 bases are TGTGCCAGCACCGACGGACAGAAAGCTTTCTTT.

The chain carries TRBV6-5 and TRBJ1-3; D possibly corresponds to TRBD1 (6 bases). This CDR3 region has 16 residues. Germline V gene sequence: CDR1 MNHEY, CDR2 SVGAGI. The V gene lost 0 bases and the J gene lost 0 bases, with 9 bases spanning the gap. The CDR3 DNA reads TGTGCCAGCAGTTACTCCCGACAGGCCTCTGGAAACACCATATATTTT. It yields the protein CASSYSRQASGNTIYF.

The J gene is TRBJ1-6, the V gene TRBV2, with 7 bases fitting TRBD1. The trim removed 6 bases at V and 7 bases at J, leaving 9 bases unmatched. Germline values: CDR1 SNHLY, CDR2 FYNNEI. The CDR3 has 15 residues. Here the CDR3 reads CASRVEGAVNSPLHF. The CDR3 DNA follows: TGTGCCAGCAGGGTTGAGGGGGCGGTGAATTCACCCCTCCACTTT.

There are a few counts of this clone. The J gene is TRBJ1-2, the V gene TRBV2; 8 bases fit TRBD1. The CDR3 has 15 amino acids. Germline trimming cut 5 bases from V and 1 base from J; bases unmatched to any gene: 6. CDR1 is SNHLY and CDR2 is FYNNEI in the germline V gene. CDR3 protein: CASSRDRKNNYGYTF. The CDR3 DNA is TGTGCCAGCAGTAGGGACAGGAAGAATAACTATGGCTACACCTTC.

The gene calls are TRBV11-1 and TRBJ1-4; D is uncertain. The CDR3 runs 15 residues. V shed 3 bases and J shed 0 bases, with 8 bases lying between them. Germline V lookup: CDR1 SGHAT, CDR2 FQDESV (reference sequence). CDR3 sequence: CASSLGSATNEKLFF. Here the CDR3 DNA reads TGTGCCAGCAGCTTGGGCAGTGCAACTAATGAAAAACTGTTTTTT.

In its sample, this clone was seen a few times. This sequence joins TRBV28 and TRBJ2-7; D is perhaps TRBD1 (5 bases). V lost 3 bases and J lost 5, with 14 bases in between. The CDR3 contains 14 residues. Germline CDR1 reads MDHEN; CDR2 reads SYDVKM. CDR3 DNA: TGTGCCAGCAGTTTTCCGAAGGGGCCCCACGAGCAGTACTTC. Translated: CASSFPKGPHEQYF.

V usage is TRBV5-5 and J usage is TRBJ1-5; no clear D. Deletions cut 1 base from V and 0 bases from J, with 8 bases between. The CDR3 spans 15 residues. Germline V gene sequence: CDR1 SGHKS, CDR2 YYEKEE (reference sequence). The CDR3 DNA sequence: TGTGCCAGCAGCTTGAGCTTGATTAGCAATCAGCCCCAGCATTTT. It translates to CASSLSLISNQPQHF.

In DNA, the CDR3 is TGCGCCAGCAGCCGCGGACTAGCGGGGGGGCTGAGGGAGCAGTACTTC. Its translation is CASSRGLAGGLREQYF. This rearrangement joins TRBV4-3 to TRBJ2-7, with 15 positions matching TRBD2. Germline values: CDR1 LGHNA, CDR2 YSLEER. The CDR3 length is 16 residues. Trimming at V came to 4 bases and at J to 7 bases, leaving 8 bases not matched to a gene.

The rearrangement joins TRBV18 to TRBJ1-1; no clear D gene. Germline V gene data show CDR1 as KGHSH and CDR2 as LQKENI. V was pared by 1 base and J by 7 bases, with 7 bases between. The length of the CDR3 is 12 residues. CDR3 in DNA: TGTGCCAGCTCACCACGAACAAGTGAAGCTTTCTTT. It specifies CASSPRTSEAFF.